This TCR beta chain was recorded in a study of blood T cell repertoires in COVID-19. Study background: The samples span acute and convalescent COVID-19 from the United States, Italy and Spain.

The junction had 7 bases not matched to a gene; V was cut back by 5 bases and J by 4 bases. Germline lookup yields CDR1 MNHEY and CDR2 SVGAGI. The CDR3 contains 14 residues. Method: immunoSEQ multiplex PCR; TCRdb's copy keeps in-frame clones and lacks some. The top ten hold less than 0.95% of the sample, which has some 150,000 clones, about 91% seen once. The TCR was taken from a woman aged 50 to 60 with acute or convalescent COVID-19. The chain couples TRBV6-5 to TRBJ1-2; 7 nucleotides agree with TRBD1. The sample comprised peripheral blood. In DNA, the CDR3 is TGTGCCAGCAGTCGCACGGGACAGACCTATGGCTACACCTTC. This encodes CASSRTGQTYGYTF.